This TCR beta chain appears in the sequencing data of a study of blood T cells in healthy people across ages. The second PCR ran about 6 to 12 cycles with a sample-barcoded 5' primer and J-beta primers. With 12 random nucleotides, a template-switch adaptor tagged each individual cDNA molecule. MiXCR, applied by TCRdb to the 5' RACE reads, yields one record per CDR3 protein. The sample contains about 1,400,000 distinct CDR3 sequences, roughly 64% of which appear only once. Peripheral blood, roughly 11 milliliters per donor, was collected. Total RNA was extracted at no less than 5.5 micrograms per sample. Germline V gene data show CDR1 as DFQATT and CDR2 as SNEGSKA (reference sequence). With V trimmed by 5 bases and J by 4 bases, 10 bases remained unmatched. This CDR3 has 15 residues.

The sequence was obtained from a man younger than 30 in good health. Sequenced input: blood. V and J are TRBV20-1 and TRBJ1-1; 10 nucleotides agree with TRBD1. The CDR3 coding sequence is TGCAGTGCTTACTCCGGGACAGGGGCGCCCACTGAAGCTTTCTTT. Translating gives CSAYSGTGAPTEAFF.